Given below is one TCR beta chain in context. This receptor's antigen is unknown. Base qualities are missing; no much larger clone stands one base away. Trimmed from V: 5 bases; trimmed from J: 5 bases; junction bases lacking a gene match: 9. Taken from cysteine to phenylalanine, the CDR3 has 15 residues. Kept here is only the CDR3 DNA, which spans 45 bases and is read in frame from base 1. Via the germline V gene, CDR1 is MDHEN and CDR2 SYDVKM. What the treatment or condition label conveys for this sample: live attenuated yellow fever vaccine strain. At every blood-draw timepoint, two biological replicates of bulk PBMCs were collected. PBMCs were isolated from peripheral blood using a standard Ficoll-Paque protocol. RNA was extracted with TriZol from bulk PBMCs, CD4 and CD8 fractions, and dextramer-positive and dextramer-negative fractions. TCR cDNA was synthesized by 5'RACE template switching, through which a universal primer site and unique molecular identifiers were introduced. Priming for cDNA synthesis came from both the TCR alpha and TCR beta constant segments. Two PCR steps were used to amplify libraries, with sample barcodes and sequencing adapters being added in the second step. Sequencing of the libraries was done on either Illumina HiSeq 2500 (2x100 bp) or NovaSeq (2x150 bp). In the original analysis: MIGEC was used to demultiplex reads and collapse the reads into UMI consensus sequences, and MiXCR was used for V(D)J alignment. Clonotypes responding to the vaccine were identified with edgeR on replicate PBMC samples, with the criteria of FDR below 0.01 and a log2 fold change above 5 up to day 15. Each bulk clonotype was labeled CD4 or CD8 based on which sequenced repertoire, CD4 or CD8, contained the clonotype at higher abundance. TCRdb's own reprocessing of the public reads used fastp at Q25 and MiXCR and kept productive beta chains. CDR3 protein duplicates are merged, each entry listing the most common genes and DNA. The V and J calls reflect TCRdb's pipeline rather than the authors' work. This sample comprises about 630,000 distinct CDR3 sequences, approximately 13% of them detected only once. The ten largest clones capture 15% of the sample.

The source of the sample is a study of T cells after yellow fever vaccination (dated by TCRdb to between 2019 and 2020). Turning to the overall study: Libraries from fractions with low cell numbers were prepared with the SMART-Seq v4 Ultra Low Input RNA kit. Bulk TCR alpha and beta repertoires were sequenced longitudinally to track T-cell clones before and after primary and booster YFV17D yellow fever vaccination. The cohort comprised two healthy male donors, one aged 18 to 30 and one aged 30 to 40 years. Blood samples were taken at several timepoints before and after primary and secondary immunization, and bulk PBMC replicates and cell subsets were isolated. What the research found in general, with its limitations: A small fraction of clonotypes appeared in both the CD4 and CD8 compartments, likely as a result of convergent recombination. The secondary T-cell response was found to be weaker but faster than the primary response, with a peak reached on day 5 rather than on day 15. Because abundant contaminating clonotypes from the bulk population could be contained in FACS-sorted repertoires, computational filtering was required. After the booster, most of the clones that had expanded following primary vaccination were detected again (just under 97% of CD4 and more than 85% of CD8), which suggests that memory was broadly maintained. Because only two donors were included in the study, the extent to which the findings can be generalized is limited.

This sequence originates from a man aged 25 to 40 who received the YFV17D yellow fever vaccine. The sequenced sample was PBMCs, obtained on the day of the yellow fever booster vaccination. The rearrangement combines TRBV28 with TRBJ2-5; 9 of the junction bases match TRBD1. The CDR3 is CASSRRDRARETQYF. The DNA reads TGTGCCAGCAGTCGCCGGGACAGGGCGAGGGAGACCCAGTACTTC.